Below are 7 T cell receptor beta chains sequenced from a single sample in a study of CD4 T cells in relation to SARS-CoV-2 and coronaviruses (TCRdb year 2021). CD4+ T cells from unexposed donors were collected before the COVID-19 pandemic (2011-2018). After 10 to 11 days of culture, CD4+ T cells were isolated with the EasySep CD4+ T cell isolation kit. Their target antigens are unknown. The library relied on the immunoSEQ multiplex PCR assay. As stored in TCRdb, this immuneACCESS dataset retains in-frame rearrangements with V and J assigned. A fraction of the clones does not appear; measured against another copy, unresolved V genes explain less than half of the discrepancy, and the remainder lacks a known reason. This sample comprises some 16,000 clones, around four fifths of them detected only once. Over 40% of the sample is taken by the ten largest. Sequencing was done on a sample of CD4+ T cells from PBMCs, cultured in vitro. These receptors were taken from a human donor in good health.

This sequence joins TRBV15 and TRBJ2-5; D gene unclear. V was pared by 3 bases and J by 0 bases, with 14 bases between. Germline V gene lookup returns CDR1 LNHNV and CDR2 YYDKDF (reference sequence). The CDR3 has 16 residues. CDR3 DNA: TGTGCCACCAGCAGCACCCAGGTATTGGACCAAGAGACCCAGTACTTC. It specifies CATSSTQVLDQETQYF. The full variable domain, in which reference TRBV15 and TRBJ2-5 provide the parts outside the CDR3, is DAMVIQNPRYQVTQFGKPVTLSCSQTLNHNVMYWYQQKSSQAPKLLFHYYDKDFNNEADTPDNFQSRRPNTSFCFLDIRSPGLGDTAMYLCATSSTQVLDQETQYFGPGTRLLVL.

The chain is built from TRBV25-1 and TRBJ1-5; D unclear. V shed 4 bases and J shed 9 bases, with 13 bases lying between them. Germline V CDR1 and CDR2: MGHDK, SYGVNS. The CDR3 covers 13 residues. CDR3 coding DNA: TGTGCCAGCAGTGGACCAAGGCATGGGCCCCAGCATTTT. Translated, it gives CASSGPRHGPQHF.

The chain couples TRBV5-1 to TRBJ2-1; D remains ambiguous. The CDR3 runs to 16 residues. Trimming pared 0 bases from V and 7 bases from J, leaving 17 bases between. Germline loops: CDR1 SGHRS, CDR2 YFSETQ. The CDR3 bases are TGCGCCAGCAGCTTGGGGGGTTCCGAGTTGGGTAATGAGCAGTTCTTC. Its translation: CASSLGGSELGNEQFF.

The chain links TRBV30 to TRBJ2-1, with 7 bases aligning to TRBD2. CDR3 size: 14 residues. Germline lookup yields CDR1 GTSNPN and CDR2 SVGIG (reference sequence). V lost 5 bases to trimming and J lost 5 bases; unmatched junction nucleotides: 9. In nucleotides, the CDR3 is TGTGCCTGGCAAGTTAGCGGGCGGAACAATGAGCAGTTCTTC. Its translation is CAWQVSGRNNEQFF.

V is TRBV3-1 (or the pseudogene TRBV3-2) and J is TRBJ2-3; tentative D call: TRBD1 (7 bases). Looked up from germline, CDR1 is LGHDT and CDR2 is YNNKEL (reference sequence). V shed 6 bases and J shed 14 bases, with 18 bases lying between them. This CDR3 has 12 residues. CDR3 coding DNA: TGTGCCAGCAGACGACAGGGAGGTGTCCGGTATTTT. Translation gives CASRRQGGVRYF.

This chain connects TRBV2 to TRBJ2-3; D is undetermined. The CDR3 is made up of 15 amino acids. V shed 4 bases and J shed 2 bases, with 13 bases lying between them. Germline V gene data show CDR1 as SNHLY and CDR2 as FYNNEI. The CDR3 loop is CASSGAMGITDTQYF. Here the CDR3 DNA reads TGTGCCAGCAGTGGAGCTATGGGGATCACAGATACGCAGTATTTT.

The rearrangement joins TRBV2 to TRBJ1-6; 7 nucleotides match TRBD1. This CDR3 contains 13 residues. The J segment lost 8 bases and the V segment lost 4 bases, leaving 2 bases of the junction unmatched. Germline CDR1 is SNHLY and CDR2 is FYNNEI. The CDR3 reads CASSGQGDSPLHF. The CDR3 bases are TGTGCCAGCAGTGGACAGGGTGATTCACCCCTCCACTTT.